The present T cell receptor beta chain was sequenced within a study of blood T cell repertoires in COVID-19. Repertoires were generated with immunoSEQ multiplex PCR, while TCRdb's copy carries only in-frame clones and drops some. The table has 25,000 to 35,000 clones, roughly four fifths seen once. Trimming stripped 8 bases from V and 4 bases from J, with 19 bases between. The CDR3 is made up of 15 amino acids. Germline V gene data show CDR1 as MNHEY and CDR2 as SVGAGI. This clone was observed once. This TCR was recovered from a woman at least 80 years old with acute or convalescent COVID-19. V gene TRBV6-5 combines with J gene TRBJ2-3; D is possibly TRBD2 (7 bases). Sequenced sample: peripheral blood. CDR3 DNA: TGTGCCAGCGTCCCCGGTGGGGGGGCAGCAGATACGCAGTATTTT. It specifies CASVPGGGAADTQYF.